The 16 T cell receptor beta chains below come from one sample, sequenced in a study of early T cells in non-severe SARS-CoV-2 infection. MiXCR, run by TCRdb on the 5' RACE reads, gives a single entry per CDR3 protein. The sample carries fewer than 120,000 distinct CDR3 sequences, roughly 12% recorded once. The specimen was whole blood, collected at baseline. These receptors came from an adult who was a healthcare worker with PCR-confirmed SARS-CoV-2 infection or an uninfected control (not recorded which).

This clonotype was counted many times. The V call is TRBV29-1, the J call TRBJ2-3; the match to TRBD1 covers 10 bases. Per germline, CDR1 SQVTM and CDR2 ANQGSEA. Trimming took 6 bases from V and 4 from J; bases not matched to a gene: 19. CDR3 size: 18 residues. The CDR3 nucleotides are TGCAGCGTCCCCCCGGTCCTCAGAGGACAGGGGGTATCAGATACGCAGTATTTT. Protein product: CSVPPVLRGQGVSDTQYF.

This clonotype was detected a few times. The rearrangement links TRBV29-1 to TRBJ1-1; weak D call: TRBD1 (6 bases). The ends were cut back, 3 bases at V and 5 bases at J, with 7 bases in the middle. The CDR3 sequence is 11 residues long. The germline V gene encodes CDR1 SQVTM and CDR2 ANQGSEA. The CDR3 region has the DNA TGCAGCGTTGATGACAGGACTGAAGCTTTCTTT. Translating gives CSVDDRTEAFF.

This clonotype was counted many times. J is TRBJ1-2 and V is TRBV29-1; TRBD1 agrees at 7 bases. The CDR3 sequence is 13 residues long. V lost 4 bases, J lost 2 bases, and 4 bases stayed unmatched. Per germline, CDR1 SQVTM and CDR2 ANQGSEA. The CDR3 coding sequence is TGCAGCGTTGCCGGGACAGACAACTATGGCTACACCTTC. Translation: CSVAGTDNYGYTF.

V gene TRBV9 combines with J gene TRBJ1-1; D unclear. Germline CDR1 and CDR2: SGDLS and YYNGEE. V shed 2 bases and J shed 4 bases, with 12 bases lying between them. CDR3 length: 14 amino acids. The CDR3 loop is CASSVMNGGTEAFF. The CDR3, as DNA: TGTGCCAGCAGCGTGATGAACGGAGGCACTGAAGCTTTCTTT.

The chain employs TRBV5-1 and TRBJ2-1; TRBD2 aligns across 9 bases. Germline values: CDR1 SGHRS, CDR2 YFSETQ. V was clipped by 1 base and J by 7 bases; unmatched bases: 6. The CDR3 runs 15 residues. The CDR3 DNA follows: TGCGCCAGCAGCTTGATAGCGGGAGTAAGGAATGAGCAGTTCTTC. As protein: CASSLIAGVRNEQFF. The full variable domain, completed using reference TRBV5-1 and TRBJ2-1, is KAGVTQTPRYLIKTRGQQVTLSCSPISGHRSVSWYQQTPGQGLQFLFEYFSETQRNKGNFPGRFSGRQFSNSRSEMNVSTLELGDSALYLCASSLIAGVRNEQFFGPGTRLTVL.

This clonotype was recorded at least ten times. This sequence joins TRBV12-5 and TRBJ1-2; TRBD1 aligns across 8 bases. The V segment lost 2 bases and the J segment 12 bases; nucleotides outside the gene matches: 8. The CDR3 sequence is 13 residues long. Germline lookup yields CDR1 LGHNT and CDR2 FRNRAP. The CDR3 DNA reads TGTGCTAGTGGTTTGTCCGGGACAGGCCGCAACACCTTC. Amino acids: CASGLSGTGRNTF.

V gene TRBV20-1 combines with J gene TRBJ1-5, with D unclear. The CDR3 consists of 14 residues. The V gene's germline CDR1 is DFQATT and CDR2 SNEGSKA (reference sequence). Trimming cost V 6 bases and J 0 bases, with 12 bases left between them. CDR3 nucleotides: TGCAGTGCCGCTCGGCTAAATAGCAATCAGCCCCAGCATTTT. This translates into CSAARLNSNQPQHF.

This clonotype has a handful of counts. V and J are TRBV5-1 and TRBJ1-1, with 10 bases lining up with TRBD1. Trimming removed 4 bases from V and 0 bases from J; junction bases left unmatched: 6. The CDR3 consists of 16 residues. CDR1 is SGHRS and CDR2 is YFSETQ in the germline V gene. CDR3 sequence reads: CASSVGQGSMNTEAFF. In nucleotides, the CDR3 is TGCGCCAGCAGCGTGGGACAGGGGTCTATGAACACTGAAGCTTTCTTT.

The chain employs TRBV24-1 and TRBJ2-1, with TRBD2 identical over 7 bases. Germline values: CDR1 KGHDR, CDR2 SFDVKD. The V segment lost 8 bases and the J segment 10 bases; nucleotides outside the gene matches: 16. The CDR3 is 15 residues long. Here the CDR3 reads CATMSPGGGPGEQFF. CDR3 nucleotide sequence: TGTGCCACCATGTCCCCCGGGGGAGGGCCAGGGGAGCAGTTCTTC.

This clonotype was picked up many times. The genes are TRBV10-2 and TRBJ1-1, with D perhaps TRBD1 (5 bases). The CDR3 has 13 amino acids. In germline, CDR1 is WSHSY, CDR2 SAAADI. V lost 0 bases and J lost 7, with 9 bases in between. CDR3 amino acids: CASSESGEGEAFF. CDR3 nucleotide sequence: TGCGCCAGCAGTGAGTCGGGGGAGGGTGAAGCTTTCTTT.

The chain joins TRBV4-1 to TRBJ1-2; D not resolved. This CDR3 is 11 amino acids long. Germline CDR1 and CDR2: MGHRA and YSYEKL. With 2 bases removed from V and 10 bases from J, the gap between germline ends came to 8 bases. The DNA of the CDR3 is TGCGCCAGCAGCCAACGCGGACTCTACACCTTC. Translated, it gives CASSQRGLYTF.

The V and J genes are TRBV12-3 or TRBV12-4 and TRBJ2-5; D gene ambiguous. This CDR3 is built from 15 residues. Trimming pared 4 bases from V and 2 bases from J, leaving 14 bases between. CDR3 coding DNA: TGTGCCAGCAGTTGGGCTGTCCCCCAGCAAGAGACCCAGTACTTC. It codes for CASSWAVPQQETQYF.

This clonotype showed up just a few times. V usage is TRBV5-1 and J usage is TRBJ2-3, with 13 nucleotides matching TRBD2. CDR1 is SGHRS and CDR2 is YFSETQ in the germline V gene. The CDR3 consists of 17 residues. V trimming: 0 bases; J trimming: 3 bases; junction bases outside the gene matches: 4. CDR3 nucleotides: TGCGCCAGCAGCTTGGACGAGACTAGCGGGAGGACAGATACGCAGTATTTT. Protein product: CASSLDETSGRTDTQYF.

This clonotype was counted a few times. The junction departs from the called germline gene at one end, perhaps through a read error. V gene TRBV7-9 combines with J gene TRBJ1-1; no clear D. Germline V gene sequence: CDR1 SEHNR, CDR2 FQNEAQ (reference sequence). CDR3 size: 12 residues. The CDR3 region is CASSPLKTEAFF. In nucleotides, the CDR3 is TGTGCCAGCAGCCCCCTGAAGACTGAAGCTTTCTTT.

V is TRBV6-1 and J is TRBJ1-2; D unclear. The CDR3 is made up of 14 amino acids. V lost 5 bases, J lost 6 bases, and 16 bases lay in between. Germline CDR1 reads MNHNS; CDR2 reads SASEGT. The CDR3 spells CASSKGLPPNGYTF. CDR3 sequence (DNA): TGTGCCAGCAGTAAAGGTCTGCCCCCAAATGGCTACACCTTC.

This clonotype was recorded a few times. This chain uses TRBV7-2 with TRBJ2-3; 7 nucleotides agree with TRBD2. This CDR3 is 14 amino acids long. J gave up 1 base and V 3 bases, and 1 base lay outside the gene matches. CDR1 is SGHTA, CDR2 FQGNSA, per germline. In nucleotides, the CDR3 is TGTGCCAGCAGCTTGAGCGGGGGCACAGATACGCAGTATTTT. This encodes CASSLSGGTDTQYF.